This T cell receptor beta chain originates from a study of regulatory T cells in long-lasting Graves disease. The wider study: Those with persistent Graves' disease had received antithyroid drugs for over 5 years with positive TSH receptor antibodies. Study-wide findings and caveats: Reduced TCR diversity was observed in persistent Graves' patients versus newly diagnosed patients. Between persistent patients, about 2,700 public clonotypes were shared, exceeding the roughly 1,000 shared between new patients.

CDR3-region Arm-PCR and iRepertoire HTBI primers produced the TCR beta libraries. TCRdb re-called the multiplex PCR reads through MiXCR, storing one row per CDR3 protein. The repertoire holds about 660,000 distinct CDR3 sequences, around 30% seen once, with under 50% in the top ten. The time point was: persistent/refractory GD, antithyroid drugs over 5 years with positive TRAb. There was RNA extracted from PBMCs, and the TCR library was made from it. A word on this clonotype: Its antigen is currently unknown.

This sequence originates from a female donor with Graves disease. The sequences come from peripheral blood mononuclear cells (PBMCs), collected when the disease was refractory, from a patient treated with antithyroid drugs.

The CDR3 region is CASSLKDTIYF. CDR3 nucleotide sequence: TGTGCCAGCAGCTTAAAGGACACCATATATTTT. V is TRBV7-9 and J is TRBJ1-3; D is undetermined. V shed 2 bases and J shed 8 bases, with 4 bases lying between them. CDR3 length: 11 amino acids. Germline CDR1 is SEHNR and CDR2 is FQNEAQ (reference sequence).